This TCR beta chain comes out of a study of T cell responses to AZD1222 COVID-19 vaccine. The CDR3 consists of 15 residues. Per the germline V gene, CDR1 is MNHNS and CDR2 is SASEGT. The junction had 9 bases not matched to a gene; V was cut back by 3 bases and J by 10 bases. The study's findings and limits: The CD4 TCRs associated with vaccination extended across spike and predominated at 160-218 and 743-854. Females made up more of the donors, who were largely white British, and clonal diversity may have come out too low.

As for this clone: What it binds is not known.

The data were produced by immunoSEQ multiplex PCR, yet TCRdb's version contains in-frame clones alone and is incomplete. The table lists 140,000 or so clones, over 75% of them singletons. The chain employs TRBV6-1 and TRBJ1-6, with 7 bases that match TRBD1. The sequence derives from an adult in good health. The sample in question was peripheral blood, obtained on day 0 of AZD1222 vaccination. CDR3 DNA: TGTGCCAGCAGTGACCTCGACAGGGTCGGGTCACCCCTCCACTTT. This gives the protein CASSDLDRVGSPLHF.